This T cell receptor (beta chain) appears in the sequencing data of a study of blood T cell repertoires in COVID-19. Study-level background: The United States, Italy and Spain supplied acute and convalescent COVID-19 samples.

Between the trimmed V and J ends, which lost 1 base and 10 bases, there was a span of 5 bases. From germline, CDR1 is DFQATT and CDR2 SNEGSKA (reference sequence). The length of the CDR3 is 10 residues. Profiling relied on immunoSEQ multiplex PCR, and the TCRdb table lists in-frame clones only, not all of them. Here the sample spans roughly 100,000 clones, approximately 89% being singletons. The TCR originated in a woman aged 80 or older in a cohort sampled during active COVID-19. The chain employs TRBV20-1 and TRBJ2-1; no clear D. Sequencing was done on a sample of peripheral blood. The CDR3 DNA reads TGCAGTGCTAGAGTATTAGAGCAGTTCTTC. Its translation: CSARVLEQFF.